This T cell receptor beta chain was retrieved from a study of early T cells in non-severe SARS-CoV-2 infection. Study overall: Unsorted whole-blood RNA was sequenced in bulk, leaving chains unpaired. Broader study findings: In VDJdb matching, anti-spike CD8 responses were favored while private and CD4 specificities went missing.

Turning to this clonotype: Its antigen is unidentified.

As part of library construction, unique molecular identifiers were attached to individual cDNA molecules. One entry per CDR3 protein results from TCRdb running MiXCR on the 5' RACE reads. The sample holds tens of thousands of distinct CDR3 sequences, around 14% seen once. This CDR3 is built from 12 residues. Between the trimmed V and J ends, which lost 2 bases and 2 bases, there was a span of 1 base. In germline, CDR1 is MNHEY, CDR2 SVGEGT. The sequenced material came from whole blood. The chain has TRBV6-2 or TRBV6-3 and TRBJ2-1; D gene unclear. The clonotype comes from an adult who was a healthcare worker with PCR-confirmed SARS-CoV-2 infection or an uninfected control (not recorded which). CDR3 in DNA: TGTGCCAGCAGTTACGCCTACAATGAGCAGTTCTTC. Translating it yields CASSYAYNEQFF.